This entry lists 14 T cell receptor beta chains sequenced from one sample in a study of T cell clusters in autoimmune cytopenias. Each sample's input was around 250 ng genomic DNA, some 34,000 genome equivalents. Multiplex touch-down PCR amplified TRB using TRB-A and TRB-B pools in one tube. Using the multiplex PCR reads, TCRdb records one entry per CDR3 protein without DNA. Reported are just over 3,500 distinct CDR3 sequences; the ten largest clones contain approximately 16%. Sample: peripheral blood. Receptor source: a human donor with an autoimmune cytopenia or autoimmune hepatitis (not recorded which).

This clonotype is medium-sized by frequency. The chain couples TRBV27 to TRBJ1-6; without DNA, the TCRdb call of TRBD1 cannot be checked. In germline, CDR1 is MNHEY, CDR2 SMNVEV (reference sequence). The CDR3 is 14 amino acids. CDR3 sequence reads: CASSWDREASPLHF.

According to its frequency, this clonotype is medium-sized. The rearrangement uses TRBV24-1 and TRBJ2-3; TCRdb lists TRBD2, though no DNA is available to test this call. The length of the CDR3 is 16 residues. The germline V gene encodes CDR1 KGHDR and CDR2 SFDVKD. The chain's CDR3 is CASSYSLGRSADTQYF.

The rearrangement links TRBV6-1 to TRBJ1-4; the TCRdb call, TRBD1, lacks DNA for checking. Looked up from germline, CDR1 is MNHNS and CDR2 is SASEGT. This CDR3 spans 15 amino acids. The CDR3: CASSEAGTSNEKLFF.

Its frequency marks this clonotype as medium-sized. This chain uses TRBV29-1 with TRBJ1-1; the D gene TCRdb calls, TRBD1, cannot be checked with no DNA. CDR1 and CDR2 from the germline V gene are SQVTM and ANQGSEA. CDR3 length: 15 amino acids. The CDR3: CSASGQGGLWAEAFF.

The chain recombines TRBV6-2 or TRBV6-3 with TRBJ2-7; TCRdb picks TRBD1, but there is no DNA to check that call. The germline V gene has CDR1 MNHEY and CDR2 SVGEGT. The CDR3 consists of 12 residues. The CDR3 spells CASREQGWEQYF.

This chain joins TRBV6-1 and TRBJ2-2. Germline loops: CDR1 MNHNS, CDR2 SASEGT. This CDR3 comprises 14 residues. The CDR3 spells CASSNQPNTGELFF.

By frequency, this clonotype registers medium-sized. The CDR3 is CASNSDREATYEQYF. V and J are TRBV6-5 and TRBJ2-7; the TCRdb call, TRBD1, lacks DNA for checking. CDR1 MNHEY and CDR2 SVGAGI come from the germline V gene. The CDR3 has 15 amino acids.

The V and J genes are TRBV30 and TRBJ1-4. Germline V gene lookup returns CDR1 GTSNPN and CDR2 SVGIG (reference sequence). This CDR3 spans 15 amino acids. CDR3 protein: CAWSVVRASNEKLFF.

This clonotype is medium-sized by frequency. The CDR3 is CASTNPAYEQYF. The chain joins TRBV6-4 to TRBJ2-7. Germline values: CDR1 MRHNA, CDR2 SNTAGT. The CDR3 loop spans 12 amino acids.

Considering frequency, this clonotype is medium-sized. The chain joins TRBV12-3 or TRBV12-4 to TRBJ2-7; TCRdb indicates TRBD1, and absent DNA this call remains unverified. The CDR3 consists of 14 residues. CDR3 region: CASTRTRDTYEQYF.

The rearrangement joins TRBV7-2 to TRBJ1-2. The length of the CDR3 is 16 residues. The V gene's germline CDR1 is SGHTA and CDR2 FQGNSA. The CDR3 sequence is CASSPSGTLPFYGYTF.

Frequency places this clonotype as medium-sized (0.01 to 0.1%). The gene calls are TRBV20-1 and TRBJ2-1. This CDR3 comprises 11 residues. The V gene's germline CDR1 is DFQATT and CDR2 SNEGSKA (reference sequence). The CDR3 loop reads CSARVGREQFF.

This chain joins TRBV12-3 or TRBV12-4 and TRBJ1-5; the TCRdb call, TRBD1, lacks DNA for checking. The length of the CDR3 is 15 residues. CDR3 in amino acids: CASSLRGGSNQPQHF.

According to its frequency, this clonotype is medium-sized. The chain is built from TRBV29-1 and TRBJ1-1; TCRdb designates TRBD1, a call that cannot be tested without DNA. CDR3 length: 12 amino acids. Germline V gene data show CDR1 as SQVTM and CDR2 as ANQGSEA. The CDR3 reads CSVGGGSTEAFF.